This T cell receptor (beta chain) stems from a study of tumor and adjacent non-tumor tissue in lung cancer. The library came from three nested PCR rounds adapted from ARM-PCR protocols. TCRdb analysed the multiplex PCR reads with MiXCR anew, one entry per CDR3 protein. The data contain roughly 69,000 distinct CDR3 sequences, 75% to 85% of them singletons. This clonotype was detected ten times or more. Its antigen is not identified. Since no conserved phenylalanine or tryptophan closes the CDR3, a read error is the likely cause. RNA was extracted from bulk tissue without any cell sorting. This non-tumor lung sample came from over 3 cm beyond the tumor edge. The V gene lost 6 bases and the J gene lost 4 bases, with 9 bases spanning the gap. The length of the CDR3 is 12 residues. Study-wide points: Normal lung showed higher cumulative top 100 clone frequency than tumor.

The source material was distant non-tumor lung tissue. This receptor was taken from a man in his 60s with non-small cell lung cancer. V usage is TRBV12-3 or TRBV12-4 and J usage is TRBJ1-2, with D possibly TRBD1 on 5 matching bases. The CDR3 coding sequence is TGTGCCAGCAGCAGACAGTCCTATGGCTACACCCTC. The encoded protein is CASSRQSYGYTL.